This TCR beta chain was captured in a study of persistence of HIV-infected CD4 T cells. Study as a whole: The sample holds CD4+ T cells responsive to CMV or HIV-1 Gag. Multiple blood draws of up to about 200 mL, except two donors with single leukapheresis.

CDR1 is SNHLY and CDR2 is FYNNEI in the germline V gene. V shed 5 bases and J shed 8 bases, with 13 bases lying between them. CDR3 length equals 13 residues. The libraries were made with immunoSEQ version 4 in survey mode. TCRdb's copy holds only in-frame clones and misses some; the assay was immunoSEQ multiplex PCR. The table has 25,000 to 35,000 clones, over 65% seen once; the top ten hold roughly 0.8%. Study results and limitations: Rare CMV-responding cells carrying HIV-1 proviruses were not analyzed separately for TCR.

Cells were stimulated with CMV-infected fibroblast lysates at about 9.4 ug/mL. CD40L-negative CD69-negative CD45RO-high memory CD4+ T cells were sorted as populations depleted of antigen-responding cells. This clone has just a few counts. The target antigen is unknown. The sequencing here drew on CD4+ T cells sorted from PBMCs after roughly 19-hour stimulation, taken from a patient who received antiretroviral therapy. The genes are TRBV2 and TRBJ1-5, with D possibly matching TRBD1 (5 bases). The receptor was derived from an adult woman with HIV who was CMV-seropositive. The CDR3 bases are TGTGCCAGCAGTCGGGGGTACCCGGAGCCCCAGCATTTT. Its translation: CASSRGYPEPQHF.